This entry is about one T cell receptor (beta chain). The antigen is undetermined. The record originates from a study of cytomegalovirus exposure and HLA in healthy donors. Per the germline V gene, CDR1 is LNHDA and CDR2 is SQIVND (reference sequence). J was trimmed by 0 bases and V by 4 bases; bases with no gene match: 5. The length of the CDR3 is 16 residues. Study results and caveats: Three chains linked to CMV were shown in vitro to be specific for CMV antigens.

PCR involved 60 Vbeta and 13 Jbeta primers. Produced via immunoSEQ multiplex PCR; TCRdb's table is partial and in-frame only. This sample has 120,000 to 150,000 clones; nearly 80% occur once, and the top ten carry less than 2%. The chain employs TRBV19 and TRBJ1-1, with 10 bases lining up with TRBD1. The receptor's source is a woman aged 30 to 39 in good health and CMV-seronegative. What was sequenced was PBMCs. The CDR3 bases are TGTGCCAGTAGTACCCGGGGACAGGGGATGAACACTGAAGCTTTCTTT. It translates to CASSTRGQGMNTEAFF. Together with reference TRBV19 and TRBJ1-1, the CDR3 gives the full variable domain: DGGITQSPKYLFRKEGQNVTLSCEQNLNHDAMYWYRQDPGQGLRLIYYSQIVNDFQKGDIAEGYSVSREKKESFPLTVTSAQKNPTAFYLCASSTRGQGMNTEAFFGQGTRLTVV.